This TCR beta chain was sequenced for a study of patients and donors after allogeneic stem cell transplantation. By frequency in the sample, this clonotype is medium-sized. V shed 5 bases and J shed 5 bases, with 13 bases lying between them. This CDR3 region has 13 residues. In germline, CDR1 is SEHNR, CDR2 FQNEAQ (reference sequence). One entry per CDR3 protein, called by TCRdb with MiXCR from the RT-PCR reads. The sample consists of roughly 2,500 distinct CDR3 sequences, approximately 7.9% of them appearing once. Sequences were obtained from blood, either unsorted or a sorted T cell fraction (not recorded which). The V call is TRBV7-9, the J call TRBJ2-7; no firm D call. The TCR was taken from a human donor who was either an allogeneic HSCT recipient or a stem cell or donor lymphocyte infusion donor (not recorded which). It is not recorded whose cells these are; they may come from a transplant donor. The CDR3 DNA is TGTGCCAGCAGCCCCGGACCAAGCGACGAGCAGTACTTC. Its translation: CASSPGPSDEQYF. Supplemented by reference TRBV7-9 and TRBJ2-7, the full variable domain reads DTGVSQNPRHKITKRGQNVTFRCDPISEHNRLYWYRQTLGQGPEFLTYFQNEAQLEKSRLLSDRFSAERPKGSFSTLEIQRTEQGDSAMYLCASSPGPSDEQYFGPGTRLTVT.